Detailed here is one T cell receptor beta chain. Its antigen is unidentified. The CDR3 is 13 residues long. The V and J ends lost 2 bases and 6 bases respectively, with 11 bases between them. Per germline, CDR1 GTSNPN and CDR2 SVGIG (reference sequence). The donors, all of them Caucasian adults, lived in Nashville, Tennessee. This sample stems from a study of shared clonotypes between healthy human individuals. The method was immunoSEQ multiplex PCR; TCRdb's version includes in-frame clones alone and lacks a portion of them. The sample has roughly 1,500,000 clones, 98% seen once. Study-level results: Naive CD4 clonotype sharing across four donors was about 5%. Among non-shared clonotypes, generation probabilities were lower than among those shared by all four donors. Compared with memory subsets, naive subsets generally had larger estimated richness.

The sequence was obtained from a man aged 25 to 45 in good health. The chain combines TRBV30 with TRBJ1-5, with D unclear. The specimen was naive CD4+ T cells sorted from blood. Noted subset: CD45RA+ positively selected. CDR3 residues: CAWSLGNSQPQHF. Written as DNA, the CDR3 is TGTGCCTGGAGTTTAGGAAACAGTCAGCCCCAGCATTTT.